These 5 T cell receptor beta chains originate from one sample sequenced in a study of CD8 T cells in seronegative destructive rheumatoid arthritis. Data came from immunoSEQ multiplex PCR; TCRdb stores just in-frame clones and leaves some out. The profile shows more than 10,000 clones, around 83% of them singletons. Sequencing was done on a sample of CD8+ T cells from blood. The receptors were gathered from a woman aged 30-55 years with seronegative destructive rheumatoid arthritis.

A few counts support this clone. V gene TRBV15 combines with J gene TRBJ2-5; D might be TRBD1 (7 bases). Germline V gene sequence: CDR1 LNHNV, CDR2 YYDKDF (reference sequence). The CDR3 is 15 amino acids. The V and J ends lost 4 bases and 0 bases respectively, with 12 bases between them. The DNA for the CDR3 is TGTGCCACCAGCAACTCCAGGGGGGACCAAGAGACCCAGTACTTC. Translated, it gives CATSNSRGDQETQYF. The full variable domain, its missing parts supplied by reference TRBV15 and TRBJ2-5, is DAMVIQNPRYQVTQFGKPVTLSCSQTLNHNVMYWYQQKSSQAPKLLFHYYDKDFNNEADTPDNFQSRRPNTSFCFLDIRSPGLGDTAMYLCATSNSRGDQETQYFGPGTRLLVL.

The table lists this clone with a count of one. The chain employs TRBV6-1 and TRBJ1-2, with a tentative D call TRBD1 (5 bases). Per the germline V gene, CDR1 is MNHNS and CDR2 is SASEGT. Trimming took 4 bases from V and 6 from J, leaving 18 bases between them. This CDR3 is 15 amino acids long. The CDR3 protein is CASSGPLGPLDGYTF. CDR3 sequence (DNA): TGTGCCAGCAGTGGCCCGCTGGGGCCCTTGGATGGCTACACCTTC.

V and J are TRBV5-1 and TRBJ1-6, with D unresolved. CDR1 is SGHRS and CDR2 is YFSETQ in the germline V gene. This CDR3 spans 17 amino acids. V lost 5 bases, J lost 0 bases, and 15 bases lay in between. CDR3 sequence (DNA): TGCGCCAGCAGTCTTAGTGCAACGAGCTCCTATAATTCACCCCTCCACTTT. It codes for CASSLSATSSYNSPLHF.

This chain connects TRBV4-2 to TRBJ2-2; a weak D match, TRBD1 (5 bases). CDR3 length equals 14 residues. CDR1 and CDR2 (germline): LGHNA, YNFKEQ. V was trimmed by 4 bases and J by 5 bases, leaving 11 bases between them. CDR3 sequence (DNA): TGTGCCAGCAGCCGGGCGACAGAAACCGGGGAGCTGTTTTTT. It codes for CASSRATETGELFF.

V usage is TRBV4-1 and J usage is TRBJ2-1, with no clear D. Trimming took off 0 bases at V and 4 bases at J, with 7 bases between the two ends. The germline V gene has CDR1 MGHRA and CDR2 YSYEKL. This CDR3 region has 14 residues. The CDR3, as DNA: TGCGCCAGCAGCCAAGACCACGCGTACAATGAGCAGTTCTTC. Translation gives CASSQDHAYNEQFF.